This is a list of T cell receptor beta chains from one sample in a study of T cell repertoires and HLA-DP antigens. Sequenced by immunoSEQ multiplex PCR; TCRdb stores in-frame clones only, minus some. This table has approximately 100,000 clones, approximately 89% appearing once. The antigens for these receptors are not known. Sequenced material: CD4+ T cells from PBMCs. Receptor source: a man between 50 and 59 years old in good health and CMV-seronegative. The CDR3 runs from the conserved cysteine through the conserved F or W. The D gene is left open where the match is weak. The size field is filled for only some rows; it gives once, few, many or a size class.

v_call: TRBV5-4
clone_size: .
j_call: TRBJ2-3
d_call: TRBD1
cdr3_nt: TGTGCCAGCAGCCGGACAGGGGGAATGGCAGATACGCAGTATTTT
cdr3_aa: CASSRTGGMADTQYF

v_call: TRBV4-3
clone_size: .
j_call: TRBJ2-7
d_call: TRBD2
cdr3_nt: TGCGCCGCATCCGGGGAGCGGGGGGCAAGCTACGAGCAGTACTTC
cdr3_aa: CAASGERGASYEQYF

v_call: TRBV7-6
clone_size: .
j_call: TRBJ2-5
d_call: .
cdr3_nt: TGTGCCAGCAGCTTGTCGGGGACTCGCCAAGAGATCCAGTACTTC
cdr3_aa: CASSLSGTRQEIQYF

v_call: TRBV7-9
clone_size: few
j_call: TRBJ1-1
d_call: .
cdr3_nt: TGTGCCAGCAGCTGGGACACCTCGAACACTGAAGCTTTCTTT
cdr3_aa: CASSWDTSNTEAFF

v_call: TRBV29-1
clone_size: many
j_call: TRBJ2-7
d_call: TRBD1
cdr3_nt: TGCAGCGTTGAAGGAAGACAGGGAGAGGACTACGAGCAGTACTTC
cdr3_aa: CSVEGRQGEDYEQYF

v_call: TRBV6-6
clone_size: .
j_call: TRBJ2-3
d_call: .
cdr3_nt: TGTGCCAGCCGAAGGGGGGGGCTCACAGATACGCAGTATTTT
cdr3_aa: CASRRGGLTDTQYF

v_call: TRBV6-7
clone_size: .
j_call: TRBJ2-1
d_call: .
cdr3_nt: TGTGCCAGCAGCTCGAGGGGTGCGGGACCACCTACCGTCGATGAGCAGTTCTTC
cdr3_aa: CASSSRGAGPPTVDEQFF

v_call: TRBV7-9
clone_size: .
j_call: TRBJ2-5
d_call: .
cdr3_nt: TGTGCCAGCAGCTCGAAGCTTACCGGGACGGGGGAGACCCAGTACTTC
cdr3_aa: CASSSKLTGTGETQYF

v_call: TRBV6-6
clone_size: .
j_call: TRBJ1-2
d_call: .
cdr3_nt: TGTGCCAGCAGTTACACGACGGAACACTATGGCTACACCTTC
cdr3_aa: CASSYTTEHYGYTF

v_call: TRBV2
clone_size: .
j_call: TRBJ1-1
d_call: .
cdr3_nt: TGTGCCAGCAGTGAGTGGGGAGGAAGTTCTGAAGCTTTCTTT
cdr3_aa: CASSEWGGSSEAFF

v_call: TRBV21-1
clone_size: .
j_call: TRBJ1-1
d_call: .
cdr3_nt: TGTGCCAGCAGCAAATACAACAGGTGTGCGTACACTGAAGCTTTCTTT
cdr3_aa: CASSKYNRCAYTEAFF

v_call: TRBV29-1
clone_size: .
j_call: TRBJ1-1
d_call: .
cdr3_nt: TGCAGCCCCGAAGGGGTGGCCGACACTGAAGCTTTCTTT
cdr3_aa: CSPEGVADTEAFF

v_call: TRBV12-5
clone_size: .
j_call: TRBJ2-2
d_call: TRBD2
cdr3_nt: TGTGCTAGTGGTTCCCCAAGGGGAGGCGGGGGGGCCCGGACCGGGGAGCTGTTTTTT
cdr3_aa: CASGSPRGGGGARTGELFF

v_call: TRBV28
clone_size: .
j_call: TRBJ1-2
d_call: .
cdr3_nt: TGTGCCAGCAGTTACGCGGAGAGACTTTCTAACTATGGCTACACCTTC
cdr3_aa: CASSYAERLSNYGYTF

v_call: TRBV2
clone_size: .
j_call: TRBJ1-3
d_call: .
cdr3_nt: TGTGCCAGCAAAAAAAGCTCTGGAAACACCATATATTTT
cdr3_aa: CASKKSSGNTIYF

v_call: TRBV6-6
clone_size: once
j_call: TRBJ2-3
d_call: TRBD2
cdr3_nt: TGTGCCAGCATCGAAGCGGGGAGCCGCACAGATACGCAGTATTTT
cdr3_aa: CASIEAGSRTDTQYF

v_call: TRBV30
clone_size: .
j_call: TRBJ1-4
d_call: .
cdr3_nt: TGTGCCTACCAGGGACTACCTAATGAAAAACTGTTTTTT
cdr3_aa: CAYQGLPNEKLFF

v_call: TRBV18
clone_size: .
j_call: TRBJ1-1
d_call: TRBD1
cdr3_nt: TGTGCCAGCTCGCCTGCCGGGACAGCCAAAGGGACTGAAGCTTTCTTT
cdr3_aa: CASSPAGTAKGTEAFF

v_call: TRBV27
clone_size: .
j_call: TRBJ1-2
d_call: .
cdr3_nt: TGTGCCAGCAGTTTAAAGCGGAACTATGGCTACACCTTC
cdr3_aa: CASSLKRNYGYTF

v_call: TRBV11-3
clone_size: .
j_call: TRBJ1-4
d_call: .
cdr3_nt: TGTGCCAGCTCCGGGACGGAGAGTGAAAAACTGTTTTTT
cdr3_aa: CASSGTESEKLFF

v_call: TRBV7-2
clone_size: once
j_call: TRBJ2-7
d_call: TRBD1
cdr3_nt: TGTGCCAGCAGCTTAACGACAGGGGCCTACGAGCAGTACTTC
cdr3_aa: CASSLTTGAYEQYF

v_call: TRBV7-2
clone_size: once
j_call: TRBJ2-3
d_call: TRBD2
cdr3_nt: TGTGCCAGCAGCACGGGACTAGCGGGAGGGCTAGATACGCAGTATTTT
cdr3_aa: CASSTGLAGGLDTQYF

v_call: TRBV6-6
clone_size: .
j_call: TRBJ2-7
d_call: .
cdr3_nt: TGTGCCAGCAGTTACCCCCGCAGATCCTACGAGCAGTACTTC
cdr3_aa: CASSYPRRSYEQYF

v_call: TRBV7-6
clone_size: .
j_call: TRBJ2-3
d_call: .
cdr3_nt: TGTGCCAGCAGCTTAGCGCATGGGAACACAGATACGCAGTATTTT
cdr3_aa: CASSLAHGNTDTQYF

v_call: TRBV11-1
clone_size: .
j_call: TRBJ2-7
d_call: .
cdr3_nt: TGTGCCAGCAGCCCTGGTATGGGCGAGCAGTACTTC
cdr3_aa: CASSPGMGEQYF

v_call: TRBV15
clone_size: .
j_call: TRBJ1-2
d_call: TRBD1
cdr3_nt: TGTGCCACCAGCGGTGTGCCGACAGGGCGGAATGGCTACACCTTC
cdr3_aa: CATSGVPTGRNGYTF

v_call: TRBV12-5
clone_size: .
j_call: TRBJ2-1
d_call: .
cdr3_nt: TGTGCTAGTGGTTTGGTACTTGGGGGCCCCTACAATGAGCAGTTCTTC
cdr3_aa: CASGLVLGGPYNEQFF

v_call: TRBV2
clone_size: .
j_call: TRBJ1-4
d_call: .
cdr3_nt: TGTGCCAGCAGCGCTAGACAGTCAACTAATGAAAAACTGTTTTTT
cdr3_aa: CASSARQSTNEKLFF

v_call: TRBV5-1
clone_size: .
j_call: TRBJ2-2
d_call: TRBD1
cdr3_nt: TGCGCCAGCACAAGGGACAGGGGTTACACCGGGGAGCTGTTTTTT
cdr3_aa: CASTRDRGYTGELFF

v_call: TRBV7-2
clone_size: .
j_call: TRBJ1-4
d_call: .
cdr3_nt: TGTGCCAGCAGCTTGACAGGTCTGGGTAATGAAAAACTGTTTTTT
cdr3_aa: CASSLTGLGNEKLFF

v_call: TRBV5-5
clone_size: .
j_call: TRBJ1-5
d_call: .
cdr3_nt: TGTGCCAGCAGCTTCTCGGCCGATCAGCCCCAGCATTTT
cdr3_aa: CASSFSADQPQHF

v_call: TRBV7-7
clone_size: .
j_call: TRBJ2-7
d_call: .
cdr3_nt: TGTGCTAGCAGCCCCCGGGAATCTTACGAGCAGTACTTC
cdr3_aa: CASSPRESYEQYF

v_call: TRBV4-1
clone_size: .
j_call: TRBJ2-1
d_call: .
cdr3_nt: TGCGCCAGCAGCCGAAGTCCGATTCAGTCTGGGCAGTTCTTC
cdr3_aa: CASSRSPIQSGQFF

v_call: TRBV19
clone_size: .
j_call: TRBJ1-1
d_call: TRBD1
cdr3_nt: TGTGCCAGTATGCGTCCCGGGACAGTTACTGAAGCTTTCTTT
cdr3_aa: CASMRPGTVTEAFF

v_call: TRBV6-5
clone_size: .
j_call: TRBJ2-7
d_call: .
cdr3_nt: TGTGCCAGCCGGAAGACGTGGGCTAGTTCCGACGAGCAGTACTTC
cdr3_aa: CASRKTWASSDEQYF

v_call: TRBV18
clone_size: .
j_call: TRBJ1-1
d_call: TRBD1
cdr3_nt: TGTGCCAGCTCACCCACAGGGGTGAACACTGAAGCTTTCTTT
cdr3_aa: CASSPTGVNTEAFF

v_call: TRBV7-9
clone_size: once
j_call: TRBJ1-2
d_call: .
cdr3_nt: TGTGCCAGCAGCTCATCCGGGAATAACTATGGCTACACCTTC
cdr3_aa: CASSSSGNNYGYTF

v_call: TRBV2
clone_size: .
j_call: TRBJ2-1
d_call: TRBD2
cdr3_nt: TGTGCCAGCAGTTCCAGCGGGGGGGCAGGCTGGTACAATGAGCAGTTCTTC
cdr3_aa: CASSSSGGAGWYNEQFF

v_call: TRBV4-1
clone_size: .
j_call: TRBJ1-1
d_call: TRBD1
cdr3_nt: TGCGCCAGCAGCCAAGTACAGGGGGCGAGCACTGAAGCTTTCTTT
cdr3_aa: CASSQVQGASTEAFF

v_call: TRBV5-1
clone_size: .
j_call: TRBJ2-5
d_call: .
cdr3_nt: TGCGCCAGCAGCTTGAAAGAGACCCAGTACTTC
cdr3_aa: CASSLKETQYF

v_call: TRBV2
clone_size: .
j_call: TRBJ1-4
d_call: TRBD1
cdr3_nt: TGTGCCAGCAGCGGACAGGGTTCGGATAAACTGTTTTTT
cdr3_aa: CASSGQGSDKLFF

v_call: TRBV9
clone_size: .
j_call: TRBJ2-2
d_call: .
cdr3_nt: TGTGCCAGCAGCGTATTAACCGGGGAGCTGTTTTTT
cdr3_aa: CASSVLTGELFF

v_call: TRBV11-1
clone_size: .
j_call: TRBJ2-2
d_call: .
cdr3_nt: TGTGCCAGCAGGGCCTCCGGAGGTCGGACCGGGGAGCTGTTTTTT
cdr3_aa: CASRASGGRTGELFF